These T cell receptor beta chains were read from a single sample in a study of T cells in Graves' hyperthyroidism and ophthalmopathy. TCRdb reanalysed the multiplex PCR reads using MiXCR and keeps one entry per CDR3 protein. The sample has roughly 660,000 distinct CDR3 sequences, 15% to 20% seen once; the top ten hold around a sixth. The sample taken for sequencing was blood. All receptors come from a man aged 45-60 years with Graves' hyperthyroidism. CDR3s include the opening cysteine and the closing phenylalanine or tryptophan. Fields, in order: clone size, D gene, CDR3 length, J gene, V gene, CDR3 protein, CDR3 DNA. D genes are given only for firm matches. Clone size is given for some rows only: seen once, a few or many times, or a class if the clone is expanded.

size: few
D: -
length: 14
J: TRBJ2-2
V: TRBV19
CDR3: CASTSIANTGELFF
DNA: TGTGCCAGTACCTCAATAGCGAACACCGGGGAGCTGTTTTTT

size: -
D: TRBD2
length: 16
J: TRBJ2-7
V: TRBV14
CDR3: CASSQFAGLAVYEQYF
DNA: TGTGCCAGCAGCCAATTCGCGGGACTAGCGGTTTACGAGCAGTACTTC

size: -
D: TRBD2
length: 20
J: TRBJ2-1
V: TRBV24-1
CDR3: CATSDLRVDSGSEVYNEQFF
DNA: TGTGCCACCAGTGATTTAAGGGTGGATAGCGGGAGTGAGGTCTACAATGAGCAGTTCTTC

size: -
D: -
length: 15
J: TRBJ1-2
V: TRBV29-1
CDR3: CSVDLWAGANYGYTF
DNA: TGCAGCGTTGATCTGTGGGCGGGGGCTAACTATGGCTACACCTTC

size: many
D: -
length: 15
J: TRBJ2-1
V: TRBV7-6
CDR3: CASSFLGTSYNEQFF
DNA: TGTGCCAGCAGCTTCCTCGGGACCAGCTACAATGAGCAGTTCTTC

size: -
D: -
length: 16
J: TRBJ2-2
V: TRBV4-3
CDR3: CASSQAPTANTGELFF
DNA: TGCGCCAGCAGCCAAGCCCCGACAGCGAACACCGGGGAGCTGTTTTTT

size: many
D: -
length: 14
J: TRBJ2-7
V: TRBV27
CDR3: CASSLLDRTYEQYF
DNA: TGTGCCAGCAGTTTATTAGACAGAACCTACGAGCAGTACTTC

size: -
D: TRBD2
length: 14
J: TRBJ2-7
V: TRBV5-1
CDR3: CASMMTSGKHEQYF
DNA: TGCGCCAGCATGATGACTAGCGGGAAACACGAGCAGTACTTC

size: many
D: -
length: 13
J: TRBJ2-7
V: TRBV18
CDR3: CASSPGQILEQYF
DNA: TGTGCCAGCTCACCCGGACAGATTCTGGAGCAGTACTTC

size: many
D: TRBD1
length: 16
J: TRBJ1-2
V: TRBV28
CDR3: CASSSTGQGAVRGYTF
DNA: TGTGCCAGCAGCTCAACGGGACAGGGGGCGGTGCGGGGCTACACCTTC

size: -
D: TRBD1
length: 15
J: TRBJ2-7
V: TRBV9
CDR3: CASSVSTGTFYEQYF
DNA: TGTGCCAGCAGCGTATCGACAGGGACCTTCTACGAGCAGTACTTC

size: -
D: -
length: 13
J: TRBJ1-6
V: TRBV7-9
CDR3: CASSLAVASPLHF
DNA: TGTGCCAGCAGCTTAGCGGTAGCTTCACCCCTCCACTTT